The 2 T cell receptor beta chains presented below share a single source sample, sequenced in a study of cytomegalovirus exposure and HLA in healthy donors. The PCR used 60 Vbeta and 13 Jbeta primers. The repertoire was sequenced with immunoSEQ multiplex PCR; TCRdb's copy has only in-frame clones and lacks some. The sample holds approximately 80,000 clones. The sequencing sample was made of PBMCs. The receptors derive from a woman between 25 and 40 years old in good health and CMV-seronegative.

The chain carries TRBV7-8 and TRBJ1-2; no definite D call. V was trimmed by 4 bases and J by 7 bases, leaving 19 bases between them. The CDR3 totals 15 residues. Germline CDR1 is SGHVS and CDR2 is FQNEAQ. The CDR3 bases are TGTGCCAGCAGCTCCGTTACCGCCATGTACGGTGGCTACACCTTC. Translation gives CASSSVTAMYGGYTF.

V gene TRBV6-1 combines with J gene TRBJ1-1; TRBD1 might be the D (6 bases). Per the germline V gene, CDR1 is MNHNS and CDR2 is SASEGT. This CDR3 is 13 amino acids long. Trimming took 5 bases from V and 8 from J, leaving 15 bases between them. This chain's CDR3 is CASSPGQRLEAFF. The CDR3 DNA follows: TGTGCCAGCAGTCCAGGACAGCGGCTGGAAGCTTTCTTT.